This T cell receptor (beta chain) comes out of a study of response to subunit inactivated influenza vaccine. Study-level findings and limits: It was suggested by the authors that few new T cells are recruited by each seasonal influenza vaccination.

Via MiXCR, TCRdb re-called the RT-PCR reads, giving one row per CDR3 protein. This sample has over 800,000 distinct CDR3 sequences, with approximately 21% found just once. CDR3 length equals 15 residues. The J segment lost 5 bases and the V segment lost 5 bases, leaving 6 bases of the junction unmatched. The germline gives CDR1 KGHDR, CDR2 SFDVKD. Concerning this clonotype itself: Its antigen is not known.

Source: PBMCs from blood, taken less than 6 days after vaccination. V and J are TRBV24-1 and TRBJ2-3, with 10 bases fitting TRBD1. This TCR was recovered from a man in his forties or fifties who received an inactivated influenza vaccine. The CDR3 bases are TGTGCCACCAGTGTACGGGACAGGGGTGGAGATACGCAGTATTTT. Protein product: CATSVRDRGGDTQYF.